This TCR beta chain was captured by sequencing in a study of T cell repertoires in cytomegalovirus infection. Study details: Indicated by public TCR beta signatures were CMV infection and matching HLA type. The study's findings and limits: Cumulative public TCR beta family frequency identified CMV carriers with the relevant HLA. Predominance within the ex vivo response was attributable to HLA-C-restricted CMV-specific TCR beta clonotypes.

TCRdb reanalysed the reads using MiXCR and keeps one entry per CDR3 protein. Of around 530,000 distinct CDR3 sequences in the sample, around 27% were seen once. This clonotype was detected a few times. Its specificity is not known. The CDR3 is made up of 14 amino acids. Germline V CDR1 and CDR2: WNHNN, SYGVQD (reference sequence). V was clipped by 0 bases and J by 10 bases, with 15 bases between them. The sequence was collected from a human donor in good health (CMV status not recorded). Some clones in this sample may be carry-over from other donors' samples. The sample was PBMCs. V is TRBV10-1 and J is TRBJ1-1; weak D call: TRBD1 (5 bases). CDR3 DNA: TGCGCCAGCAGTGAGTCAGACAGAATGGGAAGAGCTTTCTTT. Its protein is CASSESDRMGRAFF.